This TCR beta chain was sequenced for a study of cytomegalovirus exposure and HLA in healthy donors. The PCR employed 60 Vbeta primers together with 13 Jbeta primers. Sequencing was performed with immunoSEQ multiplex PCR; in TCRdb, only in-frame clones are kept and a portion is missing. The sample lists 70,000 to 95,000 clones; around four fifths were seen once. Study-level results: It was reported that TCR beta sequences correctly inferred the HLA-A and HLA-B alleles for most subjects. Segments of the TCR beta V type were, in most cases, productive about 90% or about 30% of the time in an earlier analysis.

The V and J ends lost 4 bases and 1 base respectively, with 15 bases between them. The CDR3 sequence is 16 residues long. The germline V gene encodes CDR1 LNHDA and CDR2 SQIVND (reference sequence). A remark on this clone: What it binds is not known.

Sequences were obtained from PBMCs. The receptor was derived from a man aged 25 to 40 in good health and CMV-seropositive. This chain joins TRBV19 and TRBJ2-3, with D maybe TRBD1 (6 bases). CDR3 in amino acids: CASSNRARPCTDTQYF. Written as DNA, the CDR3 is TGTGCCAGTAGTAACAGGGCTCGCCCCTGCACAGATACGCAGTATTTT.